A single sample is the source of the 9 T cell receptor beta chains below, sequenced in a study of PD-L1 blockade in urothelial cancer. Sequenced by immunoSEQ multiplex PCR; TCRdb stores in-frame clones only, minus some. The sample lists about 15,000 clones, roughly nine tenths seen once, with just under 6% in the top ten. The source material was PBMCs, sampled around atezolizumab (anti-PD-L1) treatment. These receptors were taken from a man in his fifties with urothelial cancer.

The chain is built from TRBV6-1 and TRBJ1-5, with TRBD1 matching over 12 bases. Germline-derived CDR1 and CDR2 are MNHNS and SASEGT. The CDR3 is made up of 15 amino acids. J lost 4 bases, V lost 7 bases, and 5 bases had no gene match. The chain's CDR3 is CASTGTGGANQPQHF. CDR3 nucleotide sequence: TGTGCCAGCACCGGGACAGGGGGCGCAAATCAGCCCCAGCATTTT.

The chain uses TRBV7-9 and TRBJ2-1, with 7 positions matching TRBD1. With V trimmed by 5 bases and J by 2 bases, 6 bases remained unmatched. Per the germline V gene, CDR1 is SEHNR and CDR2 is FQNEAQ (reference sequence). The CDR3 is 15 amino acids. CDR3 DNA: TGTGCCAGCAGCGTACAGGGGCCCACCTACAATGAGCAGTTCTTC. Residues: CASSVQGPTYNEQFF.

The chain recombines TRBV29-1 with TRBJ1-5; 10 bases agree with TRBD1. The CDR3 is made up of 15 amino acids. Trimming removed 6 bases from V and 4 bases from J; junction bases left unmatched: 9. Per the germline V gene, CDR1 is SQVTM and CDR2 is ANQGSEA. DNA for the CDR3: TGCAGCGTCCCATCGGGGGACAGGGGAAATCAGCCCCAGCATTTT. This codes for CSVPSGDRGNQPQHF.

The chain is built from TRBV7-9 and TRBJ2-1, with 14 bases fitting TRBD2. Germline V gives CDR1 SEHNR, CDR2 FQNEAQ (reference sequence). Trimming removed 4 bases from V and 4 bases from J; junction bases left unmatched: 3. The CDR3 extends over 16 amino acids. The CDR3 protein is CASSSRLAGGYNEQFF. The CDR3 DNA reads as TGTGCCAGCAGCTCGAGACTAGCGGGAGGGTACAATGAGCAGTTCTTC. Drawing the rest from reference TRBV7-9 and TRBJ2-1, the complete variable domain is DTGVSQNPRHKITKRGQNVTFRCDPISEHNRLYWYRQTLGQGPEFLTYFQNEAQLEKSRLLSDRFSAERPKGSFSTLEIQRTEQGDSAMYLCASSSRLAGGYNEQFFGPGTRLTVL.

The gene calls are TRBV5-4 and TRBJ2-2; 11 bases map to TRBD2. Germline CDR1 is SGHNT and CDR2 is YYREEE (reference sequence). This CDR3 is 17 amino acids long. V was pared by 0 bases and J by 5 bases, with 6 bases of the junction left unmatched. The CDR3 sequence: CASSLVLAGVATGELFF. The CDR3, as DNA: TGTGCCAGCAGCTTGGTACTAGCGGGAGTTGCTACCGGGGAGCTGTTTTTT. Combining the CDR3 with reference TRBV5-4 and TRBJ2-2 gives the whole variable domain ETGVTQSPTHLIKTRGQQVTLRCSSQSGHNTVSWYQQALGQGPQFIFQYYREEENGRGNFPPRFSGLQFPNYSSELNVNALELDDSALYLCASSLVLAGVATGELFFGEGSRLTVL.

This clone was picked up one time. V gene TRBV18 combines with J gene TRBJ2-7; 11 bases fit TRBD1. The CDR3 runs 15 residues. The junction had 5 bases not matched to a gene; V was cut back by 3 bases and J by 4 bases. CDR1 is KGHSH and CDR2 is LQKENI in the germline V gene. The CDR3 sequence is CASSPGTGGKYEQYF. CDR3 coding DNA: TGTGCCAGCTCACCCGGGACAGGGGGAAAATACGAGCAGTACTTC.

The chain links TRBV27 to TRBJ2-2; 9 nucleotides align to TRBD2. Germline CDR1 and CDR2: MNHEY and SMNVEV (reference sequence). This CDR3 is built from 16 residues. V was pared by 2 bases and J by 4 bases, with 5 bases of the junction left unmatched. CDR3 loop: CASSLGAGGITGELFF. The DNA for the CDR3 is TGTGCCAGCAGTTTAGGAGCGGGAGGAATCACCGGGGAGCTGTTTTTT.

J is TRBJ1-2 and V is TRBV19; tentatively, D is TRBD1 (6 bases). The V end lost 4 bases, the J end lost 4 bases, and 19 bases lay between the germline ends. This CDR3 has 16 amino acids. Germline values: CDR1 LNHDA, CDR2 SQIVND (reference sequence). CDR3 sequence: CASSRDEQGLSYGYTF. The CDR3 DNA is TGTGCCAGTAGTAGAGACGAACAGGGATTGAGCTATGGCTACACCTTC.

This CDR3 reads CASGTGTQETQYF. The CDR3 DNA reads TGTGCCAGTGGGACAGGTACCCAAGAGACCCAGTACTTC. The chain combines TRBV19 with TRBJ2-5, with 8 bases lining up with TRBD1. The CDR3 has 13 residues. Germline V lookup: CDR1 LNHDA, CDR2 SQIVND (reference sequence). The J segment lost 1 base and the V segment lost 8 bases, leaving 3 bases of the junction unmatched.